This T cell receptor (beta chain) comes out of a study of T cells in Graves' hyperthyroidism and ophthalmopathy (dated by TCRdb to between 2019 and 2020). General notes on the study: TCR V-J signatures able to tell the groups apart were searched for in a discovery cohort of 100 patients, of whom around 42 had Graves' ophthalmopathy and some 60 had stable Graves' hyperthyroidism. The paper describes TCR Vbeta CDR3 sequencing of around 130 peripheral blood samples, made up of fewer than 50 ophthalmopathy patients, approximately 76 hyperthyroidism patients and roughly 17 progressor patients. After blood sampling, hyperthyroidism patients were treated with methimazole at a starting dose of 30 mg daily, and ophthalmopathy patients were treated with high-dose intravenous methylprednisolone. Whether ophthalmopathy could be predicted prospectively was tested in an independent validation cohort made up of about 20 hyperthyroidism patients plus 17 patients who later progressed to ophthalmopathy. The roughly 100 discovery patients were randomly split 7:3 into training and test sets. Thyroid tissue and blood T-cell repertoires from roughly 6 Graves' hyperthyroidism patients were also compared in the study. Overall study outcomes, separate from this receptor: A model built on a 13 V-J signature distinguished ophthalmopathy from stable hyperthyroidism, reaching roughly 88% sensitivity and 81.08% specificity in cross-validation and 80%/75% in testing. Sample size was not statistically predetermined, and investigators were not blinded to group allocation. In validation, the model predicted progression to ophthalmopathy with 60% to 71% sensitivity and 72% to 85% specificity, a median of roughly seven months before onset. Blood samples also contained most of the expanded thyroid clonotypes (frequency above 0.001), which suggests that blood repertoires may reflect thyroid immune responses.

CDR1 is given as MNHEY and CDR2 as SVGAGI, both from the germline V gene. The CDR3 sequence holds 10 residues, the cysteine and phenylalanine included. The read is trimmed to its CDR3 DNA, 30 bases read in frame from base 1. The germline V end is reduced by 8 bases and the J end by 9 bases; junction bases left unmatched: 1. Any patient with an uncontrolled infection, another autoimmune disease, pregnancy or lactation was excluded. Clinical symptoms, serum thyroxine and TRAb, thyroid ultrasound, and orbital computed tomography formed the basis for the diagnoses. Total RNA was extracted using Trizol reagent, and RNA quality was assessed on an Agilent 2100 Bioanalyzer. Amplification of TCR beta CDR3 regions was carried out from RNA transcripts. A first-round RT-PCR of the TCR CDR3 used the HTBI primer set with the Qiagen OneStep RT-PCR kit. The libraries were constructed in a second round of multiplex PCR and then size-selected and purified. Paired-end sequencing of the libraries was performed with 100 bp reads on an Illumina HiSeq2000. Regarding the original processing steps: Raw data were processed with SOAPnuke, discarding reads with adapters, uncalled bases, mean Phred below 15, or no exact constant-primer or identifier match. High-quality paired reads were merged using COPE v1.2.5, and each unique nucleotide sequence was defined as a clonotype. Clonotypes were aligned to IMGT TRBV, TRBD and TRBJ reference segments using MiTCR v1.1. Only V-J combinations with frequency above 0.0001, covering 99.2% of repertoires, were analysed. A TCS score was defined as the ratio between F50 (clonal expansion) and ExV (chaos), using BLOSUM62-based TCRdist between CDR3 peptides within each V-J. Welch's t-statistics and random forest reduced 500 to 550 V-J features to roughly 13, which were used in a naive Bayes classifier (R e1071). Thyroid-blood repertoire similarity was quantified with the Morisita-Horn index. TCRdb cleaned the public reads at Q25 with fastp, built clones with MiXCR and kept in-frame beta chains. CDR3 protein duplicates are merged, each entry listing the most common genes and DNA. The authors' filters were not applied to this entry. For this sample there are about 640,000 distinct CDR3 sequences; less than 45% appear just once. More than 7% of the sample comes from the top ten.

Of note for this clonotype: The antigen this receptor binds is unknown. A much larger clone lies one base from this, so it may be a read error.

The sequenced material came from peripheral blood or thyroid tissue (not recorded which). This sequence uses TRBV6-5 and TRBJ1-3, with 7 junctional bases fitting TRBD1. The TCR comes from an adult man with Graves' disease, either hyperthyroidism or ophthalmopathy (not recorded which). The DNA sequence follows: TGTGCCAGCGGGGACAGCACCATATATTTT. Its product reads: CASGDSTIYF.